This T cell receptor (beta chain) was sequenced in a study of shared clonotypes between healthy human individuals. Looking at the study overall: Three plates each covered CD4 naive and memory; CD8 naive two, CD8 memory one.

Details on this clone: Its specificity is not known.

Using immunoSEQ multiplex PCR, the repertoire was profiled, and TCRdb retains in-frame clones only, with some absent. The sample carries 2 million to 2.5 million clones, approximately 93% recorded once. Those who donated were healthy HIV-negative adults, with no recent acute infections or vaccinations reported. Naive CD4+ cells were CD45RA-selected; the remaining cells were memory. Whole-study findings and limits: Sorted-subset sequencing was shown by rarefaction to be incomplete despite large depth.

The receptor was derived from a man aged 18 to 30 in good health. Some clones in this sample may be carry-over from other donors' samples. The sample comprised naive CD4+ T cells from PBMCs. Subset specified: CD45RA+ positively selected.

The CDR3 DNA reads as TGTGCCAGCTCCAGACAGGGGGGCTCCTACGAGCAGTACTTC. Its translation is CASSRQGGSYEQYF. The chain has TRBV18 and TRBJ2-7; 9 bases map to TRBD1. The trim removed 6 bases at V and 0 bases at J, leaving 3 bases unmatched. Germline loops: CDR1 KGHSH, CDR2 LQKENI. The CDR3 consists of 14 residues.